This entry features one TCR beta chain sequence. The data belong to a study of cytomegalovirus exposure and HLA in healthy donors. V was clipped by 8 bases and J by 0 bases, with 14 bases between them. The CDR3 is made up of 15 amino acids. Germline V gives CDR1 LNHDA, CDR2 SQIVND (reference sequence). PCR used 60 Vbeta primers and 13 Jbeta primers. Assay: immunoSEQ multiplex PCR; the TCRdb copy retains only in-frame clones and omits some. The sample has approximately 160,000 clones, around 75% seen once. The chain joins TRBV19 to TRBJ1-3; a weak D match, TRBD1 (6 bases). This sequence originates from a man in his late teens or twenties in good health and CMV-seronegative. Sequenced material: PBMCs. The chain's CDR3 is CASGRGANSGNTIYF. For the CDR3, the DNA is TGTGCCAGTGGGAGGGGGGCAAACTCTGGAAACACCATATATTTT.